This TCR beta chain was observed in a study of post-analysis software for immune sequencing data. The study, taken as a whole, reports: Elevated frequency relative to controls characterized 4 or 5 TRBV segments in patients, TRBV5-6, TRBV5-1 and TRBV20-1 among them. In multiple sclerosis, normalized Chao1 diversity was significantly below that of controls.

This clonotype was recorded a few times. Its antigen is as yet unknown. V was trimmed by 5 bases and J by 4 bases, leaving 18 bases between them. Germline-derived CDR1 and CDR2 are DFQATT and SNEGSKA (reference sequence). The CDR3 contains 14 residues. Researchers reported that TCR beta cDNA libraries carried unique molecular identifiers. TCRdb fed the PCR reads into MiXCR, producing one record per CDR3 protein. This table has 430,000 or so distinct CDR3 sequences, approximately 38% appearing once. This chain connects TRBV20-1 to TRBJ2-7; the D call may be TRBD1 or TRBD2 (5 bases each). The source is a girl aged 2-9 years with multiple sclerosis. The source material was blood. CDR3 in amino acids: CSASWSGTAYEQYF. CDR3 in DNA: TGCAGTGCTTCCTGGTCCGGGACCGCTTACGAGCAGTACTTC.